This TCR beta chain is from a study of T-cell reconstitution after alpha-beta-depleted transplantation in children. This clonotype was counted ten times or more. Unique molecular identifiers were used in preparing the TCRbeta library. TCRdb called the PCR reads again in MiXCR, with one record for every CDR3 protein. The sample lists fewer than 350,000 distinct CDR3 sequences; under 14% were seen once. V trimming: 4 bases; J trimming: 3 bases; junction bases outside the gene matches: 7. The germline V gene encodes CDR1 SGHRS and CDR2 YFSETQ. The CDR3 totals 16 residues. The source was peripheral blood, collected 180 days after TCRalphabeta/CD19-depleted stem cell transplant. The chain links TRBV5-1 to TRBJ2-7, with TRBD2 identical over 13 bases. This sequence was found in a male patient between 2 and 9 years old who had a stem cell transplant for chronic granulomatous disease, so the T cells may come from the graft donor. The CDR3 bases are TGCGCCAGCAGCGGGGGACTAGCGGGGAAATACTACGAGCAGTACTTC. It codes for CASSGGLAGKYYEQYF.